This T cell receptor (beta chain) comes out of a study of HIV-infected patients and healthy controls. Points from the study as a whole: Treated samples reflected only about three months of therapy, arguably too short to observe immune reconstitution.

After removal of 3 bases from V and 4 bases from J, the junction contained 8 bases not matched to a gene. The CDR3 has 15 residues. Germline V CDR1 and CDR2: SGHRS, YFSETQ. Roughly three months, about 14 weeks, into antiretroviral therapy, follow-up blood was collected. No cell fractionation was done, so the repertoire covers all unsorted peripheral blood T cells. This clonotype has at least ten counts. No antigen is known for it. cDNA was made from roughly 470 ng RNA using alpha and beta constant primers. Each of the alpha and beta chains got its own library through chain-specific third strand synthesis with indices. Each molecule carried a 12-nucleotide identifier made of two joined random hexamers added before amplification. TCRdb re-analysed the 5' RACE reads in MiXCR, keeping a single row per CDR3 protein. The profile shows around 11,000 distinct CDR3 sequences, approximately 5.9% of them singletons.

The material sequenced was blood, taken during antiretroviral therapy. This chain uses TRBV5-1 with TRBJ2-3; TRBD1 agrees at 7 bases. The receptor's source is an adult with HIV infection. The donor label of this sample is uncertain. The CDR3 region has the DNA TGCGCCAGCAGCTCCTCAGGGGGTTCGTCAGATACGCAGTATTTT. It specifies CASSSSGGSSDTQYF.